This T cell receptor (beta chain) appears in the sequencing data of a study of T cell changes during pregnancy in multiple sclerosis. Clones were read by immunoSEQ multiplex PCR, and TCRdb kept only the in-frame ones, dropping some. The table includes approximately 85,000 clones, more than 85% detected once. CDR1 and CDR2 from the germline V gene are LNHDA and SQIVND (reference sequence). CDR3 size: 13 residues. Trimming removed 7 bases at V and 6 bases at J, with 15 bases between. The sequences come from peripheral blood, collected in the first trimester of pregnancy. This clonotype was obtained from a female donor with multiple sclerosis, enrolled in a pregnancy study. The chain links TRBV19 to TRBJ1-2; D perhaps matches TRBD1 (6 bases). The DNA of the CDR3 is TGTGCCAGTAACCGACAGGTTTACGATGGCTACACCTTC. Translated, it gives CASNRQVYDGYTF.